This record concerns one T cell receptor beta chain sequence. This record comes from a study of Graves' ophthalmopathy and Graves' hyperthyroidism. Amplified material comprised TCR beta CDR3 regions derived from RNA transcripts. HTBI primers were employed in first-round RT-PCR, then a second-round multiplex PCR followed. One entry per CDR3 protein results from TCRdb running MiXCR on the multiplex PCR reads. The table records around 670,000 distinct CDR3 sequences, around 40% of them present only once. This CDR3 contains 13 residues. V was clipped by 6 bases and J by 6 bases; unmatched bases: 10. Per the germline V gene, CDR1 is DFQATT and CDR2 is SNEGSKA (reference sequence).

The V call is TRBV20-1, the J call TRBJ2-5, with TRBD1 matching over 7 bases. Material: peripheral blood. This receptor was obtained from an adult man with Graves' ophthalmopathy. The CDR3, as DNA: TGCAGTGCGTCCTCCGACAGGGAGAAGACCCAGTACTTC. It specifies CSASSDREKTQYF.